This entry is about one TCR beta chain. This entry comes from a study of blood T cell repertoires in COVID-19. Germline CDR1 is MDHEN and CDR2 is SYDVKM. This CDR3 region has 14 residues. V gave up 5 bases and J gave up 4 bases, with 14 bases separating them. Profiled with immunoSEQ multiplex PCR; TCRdb holds only in-frame clones, not every one. The table shows approximately 240,000 clones, with around 84% occurring only once. Sequenced material: peripheral blood. The chain couples TRBV28 to TRBJ1-2; weak D call: TRBD1 (6 bases). The sequence derives from a woman between 40 and 50 years old who had recovered from COVID-19. CDR3 sequence reads: CASSPAGASYGYTF. CDR3 in DNA: TGTGCCAGCAGTCCAGCAGGGGCAAGCTATGGCTACACCTTC.